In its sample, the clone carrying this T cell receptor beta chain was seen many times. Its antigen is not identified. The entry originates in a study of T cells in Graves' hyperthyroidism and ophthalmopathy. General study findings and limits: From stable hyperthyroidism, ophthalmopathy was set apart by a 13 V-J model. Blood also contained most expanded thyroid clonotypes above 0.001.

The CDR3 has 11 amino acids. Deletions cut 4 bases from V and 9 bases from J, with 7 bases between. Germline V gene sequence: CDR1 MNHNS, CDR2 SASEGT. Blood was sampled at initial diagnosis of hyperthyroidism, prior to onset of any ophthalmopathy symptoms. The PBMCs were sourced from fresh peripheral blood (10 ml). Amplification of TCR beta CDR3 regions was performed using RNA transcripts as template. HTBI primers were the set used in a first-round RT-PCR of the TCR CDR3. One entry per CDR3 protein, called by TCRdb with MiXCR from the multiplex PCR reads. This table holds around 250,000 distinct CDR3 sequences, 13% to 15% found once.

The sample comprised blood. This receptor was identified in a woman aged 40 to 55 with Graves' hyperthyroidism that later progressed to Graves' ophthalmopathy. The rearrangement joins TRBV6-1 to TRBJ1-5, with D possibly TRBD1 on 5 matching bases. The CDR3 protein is CASSAGLPQHF. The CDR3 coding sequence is TGTGCCAGCAGTGCAGGGTTGCCCCAGCATTTT.